This note documents a single TCR beta chain sequence. The source of the sample is a study of T cell responses to AZD1222 COVID-19 vaccine. Libraries were prepared by immunoSEQ multiplex PCR; TCRdb keeps only in-frame clonotypes and omits some of them. Seen here are 130,000 to 150,000 clones, roughly 80% observed once, and the top ten hold 4.1%. Germline V gene sequence: CDR1 SGHVS, CDR2 FQNEAQ. Trimming pared 0 bases from V and 1 base from J, leaving 13 bases between. The CDR3 is 18 residues long. The TCR was taken from an adult in good health. This material consisted of peripheral blood, taken on day 0 of MenACWY control vaccination. The genes are TRBV7-8 and TRBJ1-6; D call uncertain. The CDR3 bases are TGTGCCAGCAGCTTAGCCCGACCTCTGACGTCCTATAATTCACCCCTCCACTTT. Residues: CASSLARPLTSYNSPLHF.